This T cell receptor (beta chain) was recorded in a study of CD8+CD57+ T cells in acquired aplastic anemia. Investigators profiled TCR beta VDJ and CDR3 from genomic DNA template. One entry per CDR3 protein, called by TCRdb with MiXCR from the reads. Of under 200,000 distinct CDR3 sequences listed, around half are singletons. This clonotype was detected many times. Patients picked for sequencing had shown CD8+CD57+ cell expansion detected by flow cytometry. The sample comprised sorted CD4+, CD8+, or CD8+CD57+ T cells (not recorded which) from PBMCs. The clonotype comes from a human donor with aplastic anemia.

The CDR3 bases are TGTGCCAGCAGCTTAATCGGGGCAGCCGGCCCCTCTGGAAACACCATATATTTT. Its translation: CASSLIGAAGPSGNTIYF. The V gene is TRBV11-1, the J gene TRBJ1-3; D perhaps matches TRBD1 (5 bases). The CDR3 length is 18 residues. The germline V gene has CDR1 SGHAT and CDR2 FQDESV (reference sequence). V was trimmed by 2 bases and J by 0 bases, leaving 17 bases between them.